This T cell receptor beta chain was sequenced for a study of OX40 agonist ivuxolimab in advanced cancers. The CDR3 contains 13 residues. V was shortened by 0 bases and J by 11 bases, with 11 bases between the two germline ends. From germline, CDR1 is MNHEY and CDR2 SMNVEV (reference sequence). Profiling relied on immunoSEQ multiplex PCR, and the TCRdb table lists in-frame clones only, not all of them. Among approximately 84,000 clones, under 95% were seen once, and the ten largest hold roughly 2.6%. This TCR came from an adult with an advanced solid tumor such as melanoma, head and neck, liver or kidney cancer. The input for sequencing was CD4+ or CD8+ T cells sorted from blood, taken in a trial of the OX40 agonist ivuxolimab. The chain is built from TRBV27 and TRBJ1-5; D not resolved. The CDR3 DNA is TGTGCCAGCAGTTTATCCCCGTCCGGGTCCCAGCATTTT. Amino acids: CASSLSPSGSQHF.